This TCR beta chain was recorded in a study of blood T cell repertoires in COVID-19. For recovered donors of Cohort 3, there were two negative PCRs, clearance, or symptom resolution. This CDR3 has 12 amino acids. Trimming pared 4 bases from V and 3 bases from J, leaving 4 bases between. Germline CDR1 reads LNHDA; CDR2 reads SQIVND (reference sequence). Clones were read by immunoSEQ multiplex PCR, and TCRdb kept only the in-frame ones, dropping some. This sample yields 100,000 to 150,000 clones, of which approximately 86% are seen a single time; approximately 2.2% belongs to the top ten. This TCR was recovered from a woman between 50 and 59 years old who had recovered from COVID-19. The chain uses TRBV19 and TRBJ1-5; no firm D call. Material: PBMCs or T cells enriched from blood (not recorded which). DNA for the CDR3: TGTGCCAGTAGTACCCTCAATCAGCCCCAGCATTTT. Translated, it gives CASSTLNQPQHF.